One and the same sample provided the 20 T cell receptor beta chains below, sequenced in a study of early T cells in non-severe SARS-CoV-2 infection. TCRdb re-called the 5' RACE reads through MiXCR, storing one row per CDR3 protein. The sample gives roughly 83,000 distinct CDR3 sequences, more than 9% of which show up once; approximately 8% is in the top ten. Sequenced here: whole blood, sampled at baseline. The source is an adult who was a healthcare worker with PCR-confirmed SARS-CoV-2 infection or an uninfected control (not recorded which).

DNA for the CDR3: TGCGCCAGCAGTCCTCCGGGACCGAGCTCTGGAAACACCATATATTTT. It is translated as CASSPPGPSSGNTIYF. This rearrangement joins TRBV5-1 to TRBJ1-3, with a tentative D call TRBD1 (5 bases). Trimming stripped 5 bases from V and 0 bases from J, with 15 bases between. Germline CDR1 SGHRS, CDR2 YFSETQ. The CDR3 covers 16 residues.

There are a few counts of this clonotype. This chain links TRBV5-1 with TRBJ1-1; maybe TRBD1 (6 bases). V lost 1 base and J 5 bases, leaving 12 bases between the germline ends. Germline loops: CDR1 SGHRS, CDR2 YFSETQ. This CDR3 comprises 14 residues. As DNA, the CDR3 is TGCGCCAGCAGCTTGACCAGGGGAGGAACTGAAGCTTTCTTT. The encoded protein is CASSLTRGGTEAFF.

J is TRBJ2-7 and V is TRBV7-2; 7 bases line up with TRBD2. In germline, CDR1 is SGHTA, CDR2 FQGNSA. The CDR3 is 14 amino acids. With V trimmed by 7 bases and J by 5 bases, 11 bases remained unmatched. The DNA of the CDR3 is TGTGCCAGCACCCTAGCGGAGTTGTGGAACGAGCAGTACTTC. Translating gives CASTLAELWNEQYF.

In its sample, this clonotype was seen a few times. The rearrangement links TRBV10-1 to TRBJ2-7; D assignment may be TRBD1 or TRBD2 (5 bases each). Germline V gene sequence: CDR1 WNHNN, CDR2 SYGVQD (reference sequence). The length of the CDR3 is 11 residues. The V gene lost 8 bases and the J gene lost 7 bases, with 12 bases spanning the gap. The CDR3 is CASGGEGEQYF. The CDR3 nucleotides are TGCGCCAGCGGGGGAGAGGGAGAGCAGTACTTC.

This clonotype was counted only a few times. The chain couples TRBV2 to TRBJ1-6, with D tentatively TRBD1 (5 bases). Germline loops: CDR1 SNHLY, CDR2 FYNNEI. The CDR3 sequence is 14 residues long. Trimming took off 8 bases at V and 0 bases at J, with 8 bases between the two ends. CDR3 sequence reads: CASWGSSYNSPLHF. The DNA of the CDR3 is TGTGCCAGCTGGGGGAGCTCCTATAATTCACCCCTCCACTTT.

The V and J genes are TRBV12-3 or TRBV12-4 and TRBJ2-1, with D tentatively TRBD1 (6 bases). The germline V and J ends were trimmed by 5 bases and 0 bases, with 11 bases remaining between them. The CDR3 contains 15 residues. CDR3 DNA sequence: TGTGCCAGCAGTATGGGGGCTAGCTCCTACAATGAGCAGTTCTTC. This sequence encodes CASSMGASSYNEQFF.

This clonotype has more than one count but fewer than ten. This chain joins TRBV27 and TRBJ2-1; D possibly corresponds to TRBD2 (6 bases). CDR1 and CDR2 from the germline V gene are MNHEY and SMNVEV (reference sequence). Trimming took off 8 bases at V and 7 bases at J, with 24 bases between the two ends. The CDR3 contains 16 residues. CDR3 sequence reads: CASVSRPGLEWNEQFF. For the CDR3, the DNA is TGTGCCAGCGTCTCCCGACCGGGACTCGAGTGGAATGAGCAGTTCTTC.

This clonotype has ten or more counts. The V and J genes are TRBV12-3 or TRBV12-4 and TRBJ1-5; D unresolved. Trimming took 5 bases from V and 12 from J, leaving 11 bases between them. The CDR3 spans 11 residues. The CDR3 reads CASSPGWGQHF. The CDR3, as DNA: TGTGCCAGCAGTCCGGGATGGGGCCAGCATTTT.

This clonotype was counted between two and nine times. The chain is built from TRBV29-1 and TRBJ2-1; 12 bases are a match to TRBD2. V gave up 3 bases and J gave up 9 bases; unmatched junction bases: 3. The CDR3 is 13 residues long. CDR1 and CDR2 (germline): SQVTM, ANQGSEA. CDR3: CSVDELAGGEQFF. The DNA for the CDR3 is TGCAGCGTTGACGAACTAGCGGGAGGTGAGCAGTTCTTC.

This clonotype has a handful of counts. The chain recombines TRBV28 with TRBJ1-2; 9 bases are a match to TRBD1. The CDR3 extends over 16 amino acids. V trimming: 3 bases; J trimming: 8 bases; junction bases outside the gene matches: 13. CDR1 is MDHEN and CDR2 is SYDVKM in the germline V gene. CDR3 sequence: CASSFSATGQGKGYTF. The CDR3, as DNA: TGTGCCAGCAGTTTTTCGGCGACAGGACAGGGGAAGGGCTACACCTTC.

This clonotype was counted many times. V and J are TRBV25-1 and TRBJ2-7, with 10 bases fitting TRBD2. With V trimmed by 6 bases and J by 1 base, 6 bases remained unmatched. Germline V gene data show CDR1 as MGHDK and CDR2 as SYGVNS. The CDR3 totals 15 residues. For the CDR3, the DNA is TGTGCCAGCAGGGGGACTAGCGAAATTTCCTACGAGCAGTACTTC. This sequence encodes CASRGTSEISYEQYF.

About this clonotype: A junction boundary mismatches the germline segment, possibly from a read error. The CDR3 reads CSARFTGELFF. CDR3 DNA: TGCAGTGCTAGATTCACCGGGGAGCTTTTTTTT. V usage is TRBV20-1 and J usage is TRBJ2-2; D may be TRBD2 (5 bases). CDR1 and CDR2 (germline): DFQATT, SNEGSKA (reference sequence). The CDR3 spans 11 residues.

The V gene is TRBV5-4, the J gene TRBJ2-1, with D perhaps matching TRBD1 (5 bases). The CDR3 runs to 14 residues. CDR1 is SGHNT and CDR2 is YYREEE in the germline V gene (reference sequence). V was cut by 0 bases and J by 3 bases, with 7 bases left in between. CDR3 region: CASSLEGYYNEQFF. CDR3 DNA: TGTGCCAGCAGCTTGGAGGGGTACTACAATGAGCAGTTCTTC.

The sample holds a few counts of this clonotype. V usage is TRBV7-2 and J usage is TRBJ2-3, with a tentative D call TRBD2 (5 bases). Trimming left V 0 bases short and J 10 bases short, with 14 bases between. Germline V gene lookup returns CDR1 SGHTA and CDR2 FQGNSA. CDR3 length: 14 residues. In nucleotides, the CDR3 is TGTGCCAGCAGCTTAGCCCAGCGAGGGTTCTCGCAGTATTTT. Protein: CASSLAQRGFSQYF.

There are many counts of this clonotype. This chain joins TRBV9 and TRBJ2-7, with D perhaps TRBD2 (6 bases). CDR1 and CDR2 (germline): SGDLS, YYNGEE. Trimming left V 4 bases short and J 4 bases short, with 21 bases between. The CDR3 covers 16 residues. This CDR3 is CASSPGLGDSTYEQYF. CDR3 coding DNA: TGTGCCAGCAGCCCGGGACTGGGGGACTCTACTTACGAGCAGTACTTC.

The V and J genes are TRBV6-6 and TRBJ2-6, with TRBD2 matching 13 bases. The J segment lost 1 base and the V segment lost 5 bases, leaving 5 bases of the junction unmatched. The CDR3 runs 18 residues. Germline CDR1 and CDR2: MNHNY and SVGAGI (reference sequence). The CDR3, as DNA: TGTGCCAGCAGTATTCGGACTAGCGGGAGATCTGGGGCCAACGTCCTGACTTTC. This codes for CASSIRTSGRSGANVLTF.

This clonotype was seen repeatedly, ten times or more. The chain carries TRBV27 and TRBJ2-2; maybe TRBD2 (5 bases). The germline V gene encodes CDR1 MNHEY and CDR2 SMNVEV (reference sequence). V gave up 1 base and J gave up 1 base, with 7 bases separating them. This CDR3 spans 15 amino acids. CDR3 bases: TGTGCCAGCAGTTTATTTGCGGGGAACACCGGGGAGCTGTTTTTT. This encodes CASSLFAGNTGELFF.

This clonotype turned up a few times. V and J are TRBV27 and TRBJ1-5; D not certain. Trimming shortened V by 5 bases and J by 6 bases, and 11 bases separated the two germline ends. This CDR3 is built from 13 residues. Germline lookup yields CDR1 MNHEY and CDR2 SMNVEV (reference sequence). CDR3 residues: CASSPQFRQPQHF. The DNA of the CDR3 is TGTGCCAGCAGTCCCCAGTTCCGTCAGCCCCAGCATTTT.

This clonotype was observed at least ten times. The J gene is TRBJ1-1, the V gene TRBV28; possible D gene TRBD1, 5 bases. Trimming removed 8 bases at V and 10 bases at J, with 20 bases between. CDR3 length equals 13 residues. CDR1 is MDHEN and CDR2 is SYDVKM in the germline V gene. CDR3 nucleotide sequence: TGTGCCAGCGGGCCGATCGGGGCTCTCGGAGCTTTCTTT. Translation gives CASGPIGALGAFF.

The genes are TRBV6-6 and TRBJ2-5; D possibly corresponds to TRBD2 (6 bases). CDR3 length: 15 residues. Trimming left V 6 bases short and J 4 bases short, with 18 bases between. Germline V gives CDR1 MNHNY, CDR2 SVGAGI (reference sequence). The CDR3 loop reads CASSLLLGRRETQYF. DNA for the CDR3: TGTGCCAGCAGCCTCCTCCTGGGGAGGCGAGAGACCCAGTACTTC.